This TCR beta chain was obtained from a study of T cells in Graves' hyperthyroidism and ophthalmopathy. Amplification targeted TCR beta CDR3 regions from RNA transcripts. HTBI primers were employed in a first-round RT-PCR of the TCR CDR3. Using its own MiXCR run on the multiplex PCR reads, TCRdb lists one record per CDR3 protein. The table shows about 200,000 distinct CDR3 sequences, with roughly 17% occurring only once. Ten or more counts support this clonotype. V lost 0 bases to trimming and J lost 2 bases, with 9 bases between them. In germline, CDR1 is LGHDT, CDR2 YNNKEL (reference sequence). CDR3 length: 15 residues.

The specimen sequenced was blood. This TCR derives from a middle-aged man with Graves' hyperthyroidism. The rearrangement uses TRBV3-1 and TRBJ2-3; TRBD2 is a possible D gene (5 bases). Here the CDR3 reads CASSQDPGLTDTQYF. The CDR3 nucleotides are TGTGCCAGCAGCCAAGATCCCGGACTCACAGATACGCAGTATTTT.